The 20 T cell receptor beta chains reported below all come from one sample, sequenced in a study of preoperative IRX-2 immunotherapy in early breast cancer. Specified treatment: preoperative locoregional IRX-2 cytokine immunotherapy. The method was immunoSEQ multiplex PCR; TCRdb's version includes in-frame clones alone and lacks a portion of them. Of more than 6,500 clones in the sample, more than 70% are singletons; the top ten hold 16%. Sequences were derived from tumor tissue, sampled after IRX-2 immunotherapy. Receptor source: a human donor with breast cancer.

CDR3 in amino acids: CASSRQAGESSTDTQYF. Written as DNA, the CDR3 is TGTGCCAGCAGCCGGCAAGCGGGGGAGTCTAGCACAGATACGCAGTATTTT. This rearrangement joins TRBV6-8 to TRBJ2-3, with 8 positions matching TRBD2. The CDR3 consists of 17 residues. CDR1 is MNHGY and CDR2 is SAAAGT in the germline V gene. After removal of 6 bases from V and 0 bases from J, the junction contained 11 bases not matched to a gene.

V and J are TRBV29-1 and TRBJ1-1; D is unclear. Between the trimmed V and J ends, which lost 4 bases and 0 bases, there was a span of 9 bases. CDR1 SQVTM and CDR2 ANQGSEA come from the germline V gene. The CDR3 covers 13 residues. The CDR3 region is CSVGGSMNTEAFF. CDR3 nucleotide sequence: TGCAGCGTTGGAGGGTCAATGAACACTGAAGCTTTCTTT.

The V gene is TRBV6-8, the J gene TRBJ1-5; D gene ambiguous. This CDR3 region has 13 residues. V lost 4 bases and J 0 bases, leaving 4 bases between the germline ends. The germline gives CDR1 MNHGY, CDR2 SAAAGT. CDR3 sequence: CASSLVSNQPQHF. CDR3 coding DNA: TGTGCCAGCAGTTTAGTTAGCAATCAGCCCCAGCATTTT.

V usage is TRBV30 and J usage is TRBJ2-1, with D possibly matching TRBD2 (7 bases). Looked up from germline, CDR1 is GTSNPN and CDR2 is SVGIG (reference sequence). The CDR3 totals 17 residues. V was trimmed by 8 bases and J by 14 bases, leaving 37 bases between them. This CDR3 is CASSQASQGRGPSVKFF. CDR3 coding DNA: TGTGCCAGCAGCCAGGCTTCCCAGGGGCGGGGGCCCTCGGTGAAGTTCTTC.

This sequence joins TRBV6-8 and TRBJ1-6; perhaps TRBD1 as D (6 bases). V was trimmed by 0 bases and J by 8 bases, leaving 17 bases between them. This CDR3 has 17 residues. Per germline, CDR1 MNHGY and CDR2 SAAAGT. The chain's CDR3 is CASSYSPSTGRDSPLHF. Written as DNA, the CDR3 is TGTGCCAGCAGTTACTCTCCATCGACAGGAAGGGATTCACCCCTCCACTTT.

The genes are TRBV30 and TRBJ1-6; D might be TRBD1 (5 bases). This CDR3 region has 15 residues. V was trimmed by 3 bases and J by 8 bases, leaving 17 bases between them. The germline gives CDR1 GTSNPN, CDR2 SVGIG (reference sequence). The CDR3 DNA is TGTGCCTGGAGCGAGAACAGGCTTGGAGATTCACCCCTCCACTTT. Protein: CAWSENRLGDSPLHF.

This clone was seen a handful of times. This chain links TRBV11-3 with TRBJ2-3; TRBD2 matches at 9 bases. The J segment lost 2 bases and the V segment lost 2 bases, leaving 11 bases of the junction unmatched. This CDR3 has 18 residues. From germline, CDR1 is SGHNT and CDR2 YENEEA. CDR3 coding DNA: TGTGCCAGCAGCTTAACGGGTTTAGCGGGGGCCCCCACAGATACGCAGTATTTT. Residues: CASSLTGLAGAPTDTQYF.

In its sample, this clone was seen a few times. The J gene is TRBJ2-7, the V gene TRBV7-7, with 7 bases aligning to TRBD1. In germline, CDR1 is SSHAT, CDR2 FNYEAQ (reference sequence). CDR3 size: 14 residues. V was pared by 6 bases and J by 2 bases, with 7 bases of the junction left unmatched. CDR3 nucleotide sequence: TGTGCCAGCAGTTTTAACAGGGGCGCCTACGAGCAGTACTTC. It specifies CASSFNRGAYEQYF.

CDR3 region: CASSQGDGRNEQFF. In DNA, the CDR3 is TGTGCCAGCAGCCAAGGGGATGGGAGAAATGAGCAGTTCTTC. This chain links TRBV7-6 with TRBJ2-1, with D possibly called TRBD1 or TRBD2 (5 bases each). Germline assignment: CDR1 SGHVS and CDR2 FNYEAQ. The CDR3 consists of 14 residues. Trimming removed 5 bases at V and 7 bases at J, with 15 bases between.

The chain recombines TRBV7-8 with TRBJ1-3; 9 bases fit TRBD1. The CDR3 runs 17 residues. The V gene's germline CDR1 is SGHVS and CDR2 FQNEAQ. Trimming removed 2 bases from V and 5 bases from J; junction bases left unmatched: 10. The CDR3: CASSLTMDRGSRNTIYF. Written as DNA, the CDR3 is TGTGCCAGCAGCTTAACTATGGACAGGGGTAGTCGAAACACCATATATTTT.

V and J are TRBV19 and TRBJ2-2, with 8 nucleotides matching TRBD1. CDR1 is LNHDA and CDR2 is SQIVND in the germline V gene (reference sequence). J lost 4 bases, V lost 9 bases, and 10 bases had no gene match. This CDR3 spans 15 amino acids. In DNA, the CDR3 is TGTGCCAGCGTCAGCCAGGGGGCCGGCACCGGGGAGCTGTTTTTT. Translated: CASVSQGAGTGELFF.

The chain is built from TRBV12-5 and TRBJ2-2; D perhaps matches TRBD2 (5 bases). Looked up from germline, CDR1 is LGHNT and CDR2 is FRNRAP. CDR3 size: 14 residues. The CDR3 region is CASGKGPFTGELFF. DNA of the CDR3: TGTGCCAGCGGCAAAGGACCTTTCACCGGGGAGCTGTTTTTT. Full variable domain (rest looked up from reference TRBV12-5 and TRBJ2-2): DARVTQTPRHKVTEMGQEVTMRCQPILGHNTVFWYRQTMMQGLELLAYFRNRAPLDDSGMPKDRFSAEMPDATLATLKIQPSEPRDSAVYFCASGKGPFTGELFFGEGSRLTVL.

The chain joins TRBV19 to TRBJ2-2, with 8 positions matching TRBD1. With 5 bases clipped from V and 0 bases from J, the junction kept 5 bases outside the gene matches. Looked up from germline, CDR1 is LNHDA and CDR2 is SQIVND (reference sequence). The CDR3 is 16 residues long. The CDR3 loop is CASSRTGPTNTGELFF. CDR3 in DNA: TGTGCCAGTAGTCGGACAGGGCCCACGAACACCGGGGAGCTGTTTTTT.

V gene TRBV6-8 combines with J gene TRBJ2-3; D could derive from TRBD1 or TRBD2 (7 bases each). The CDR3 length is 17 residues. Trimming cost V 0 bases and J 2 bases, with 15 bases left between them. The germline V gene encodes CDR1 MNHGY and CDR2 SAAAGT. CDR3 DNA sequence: TGTGCCAGCAGTTACTCGACAGGGAGGGGTTTCACAGATACGCAGTATTTT. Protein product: CASSYSTGRGFTDTQYF.

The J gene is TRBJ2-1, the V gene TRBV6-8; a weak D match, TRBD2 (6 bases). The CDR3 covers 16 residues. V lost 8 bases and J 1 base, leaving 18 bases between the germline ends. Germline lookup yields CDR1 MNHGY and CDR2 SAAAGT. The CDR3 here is CASGRSGGVSYNEQFF. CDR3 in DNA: TGTGCCAGCGGAAGGTCGGGCGGGGTTTCCTACAATGAGCAGTTCTTC.

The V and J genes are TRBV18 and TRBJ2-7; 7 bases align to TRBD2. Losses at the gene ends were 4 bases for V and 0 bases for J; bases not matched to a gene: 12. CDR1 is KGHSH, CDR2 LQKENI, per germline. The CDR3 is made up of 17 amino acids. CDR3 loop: CASSQRLASHSSYEQYF. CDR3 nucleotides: TGTGCCAGCTCACAACGACTAGCCAGTCACAGCTCCTACGAGCAGTACTTC.

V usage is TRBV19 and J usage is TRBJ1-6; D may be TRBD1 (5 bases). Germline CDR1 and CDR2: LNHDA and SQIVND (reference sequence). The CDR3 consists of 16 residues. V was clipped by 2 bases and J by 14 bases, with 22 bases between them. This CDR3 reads CASSIKGANEPATLHF. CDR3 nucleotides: TGTGCCAGTAGTATAAAAGGGGCTAACGAACCTGCAACCCTCCACTTT.

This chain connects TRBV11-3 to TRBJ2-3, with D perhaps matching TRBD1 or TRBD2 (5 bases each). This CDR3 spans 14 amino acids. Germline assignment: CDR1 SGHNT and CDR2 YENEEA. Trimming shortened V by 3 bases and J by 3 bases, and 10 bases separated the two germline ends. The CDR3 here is CASSFLGETDTQYF. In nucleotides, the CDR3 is TGTGCCAGCAGCTTCTTAGGGGAGACAGATACGCAGTATTTT.

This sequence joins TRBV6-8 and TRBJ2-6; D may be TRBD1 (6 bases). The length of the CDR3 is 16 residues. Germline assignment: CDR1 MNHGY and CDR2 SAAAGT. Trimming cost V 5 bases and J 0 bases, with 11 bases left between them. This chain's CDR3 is CASSIQGLSGANVLTF. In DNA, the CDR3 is TGTGCCAGCAGTATACAGGGTCTCTCTGGGGCCAACGTCCTGACTTTC.

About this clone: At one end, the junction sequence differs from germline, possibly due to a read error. CDR3 sequence reads: CAISVAGGLETQYF. Written as DNA, the CDR3 is TGTGCCATCAGTGTGGCGGGGGGCCTGGAGACCCAGTACTTC. The V gene is TRBV6-8, the J gene TRBJ2-5, with TRBD2 matching 8 bases. Germline V CDR1 and CDR2: MNHGY, SAAAGT. The CDR3 covers 14 residues.